This TCR beta chain appears in the sequencing data of a study of T-cell memory formation after mild COVID-19. Study-wide points: The SARS-CoV-2 specificity of second-wave clones reaching peak at day 37 remained unverified. Some clones that responded were present in memory (sampled pre-infection), which suggests cross-reactive memory joined.

The CDR3 is 13 amino acids. The V end was cut by 3 bases, the J end by 6 bases, with 10 bases between. Per germline, CDR1 LGHNT and CDR2 FRNRAP. This clonotype turned up a few times. The antigen is unknown. 5'RACE primed from the constant segment yielded TCR alpha and TCR beta cDNA libraries bearing sample barcodes and UMIs. Via MiXCR, TCRdb re-called the 5' RACE reads, giving one row per CDR3 protein. This sample has 250,000 to 300,000 distinct CDR3 sequences; about a sixth occur once, and the top ten carry roughly 23%. The sample taken for sequencing was PBMCs or a T cell subset sorted from them (not recorded which). The V and J genes are TRBV12-5 and TRBJ2-3; D possibly uses TRBD1 or TRBD2 (5 bases each). This clonotype originated in a man between 18 and 29 years old who had mild COVID-19 (a few samples of this study predate the infection). Cell type and time point are not known. The CDR3 protein is CASGLNWGDTQYF. In DNA, the CDR3 is TGTGCTAGTGGTTTAAACTGGGGGGATACGCAGTATTTT.